The next 31 T cell receptor beta chains were all read from a single sample in a study of blood T cell repertoires in COVID-19. Only in-frame clones appear in the TCRdb table, and some are missing; sequencing was by immunoSEQ multiplex PCR. This sample has under 250,000 clones, with under 90% found just once. Sequences were obtained from PBMCs or T cells enriched from blood (not recorded which). The receptors come from an older woman who had recovered from COVID-19.

The chain links TRBV27 to TRBJ2-7; 9 nucleotides match TRBD2. Germline trimming cut 6 bases from V and 4 bases from J; bases unmatched to any gene: 10. This CDR3 has 15 residues. Germline CDR1 reads MNHEY; CDR2 reads SMNVEV (reference sequence). In DNA, the CDR3 is TGTGCCAGCAGGTCCGGGCTAGCGGGATTATACGAGCAGTACTTC. It encodes CASRSGLAGLYEQYF.

This clone has more than one count but fewer than ten. The rearrangement uses TRBV5-1 and TRBJ2-1; D not resolved. CDR1 and CDR2 (germline): SGHRS, YFSETQ. The CDR3 runs to 16 residues. Trimming shortened V by 3 bases and J by 0 bases, and 13 bases separated the two germline ends. For the CDR3, the DNA is TGCGCCAGCAGCTCATTACAGATGAGCTCCTACAATGAGCAGTTCTTC. It encodes CASSSLQMSSYNEQFF.

The chain joins TRBV5-1 to TRBJ2-7; 11 positions agree with TRBD1. The CDR3 runs 15 residues. V was clipped by 4 bases and J by 6 bases; unmatched bases: 9. The germline V gene encodes CDR1 SGHRS and CDR2 YFSETQ. The CDR3 DNA is TGCGCCAGCAGCCCCGGACAGGGGGCGTATCTCGAGCAGTACTTC. The encoded protein is CASSPGQGAYLEQYF.

The genes are TRBV10-3 and TRBJ2-2; D might be TRBD1 (6 bases). There are 15 residues in the CDR3. Germline V CDR1 and CDR2: ENHRY, SYGVKD. V dropped 4 bases and J dropped 2 bases, with 11 bases sitting between them. CDR3 residues: CAISVAGVNTGELFF. As DNA, the CDR3 is TGTGCCATCAGTGTAGCAGGGGTCAACACCGGGGAGCTGTTTTTT.

The genes are TRBV9 and TRBJ1-1; 8 bases align to TRBD1. The length of the CDR3 is 15 residues. V was pared by 0 bases and J by 5 bases, with 6 bases of the junction left unmatched. Germline V gene sequence: CDR1 SGDLS, CDR2 YYNGEE. CDR3 in amino acids: CASSVEQGARTEAFF. CDR3 bases: TGTGCCAGCAGCGTAGAGCAGGGGGCGCGAACTGAAGCTTTCTTT.

This rearrangement joins TRBV5-1 to TRBJ2-2; 11 positions agree with TRBD2. Germline lookup yields CDR1 SGHRS and CDR2 YFSETQ. With 4 bases clipped from V and 5 bases from J, the junction kept 13 bases outside the gene matches. This CDR3 spans 18 amino acids. The CDR3 nucleotides are TGCGCCAGCAGCCCTCCTACGACGACTAGCGGGAATACCGGGGAGCTGTTTTTT. Encoded protein: CASSPPTTTSGNTGELFF.

This rearrangement joins TRBV12-3 or TRBV12-4 to TRBJ2-2; D call uncertain. V was pared by 3 bases and J by 6 bases, with 8 bases between. The CDR3 consists of 13 residues. The chain's CDR3 is CASSFSFAGELFF. CDR3 in DNA: TGTGCCAGCAGTTTTAGTTTCGCCGGGGAGCTGTTTTTT.

The rearrangement links TRBV19 to TRBJ2-2, with TRBD2 matching 13 bases. Germline assignment: CDR1 LNHDA and CDR2 SQIVND (reference sequence). V lost 5 bases and J lost 3; bases outside the gene matches: 3. The CDR3 spans 16 residues. CDR3 DNA sequence: TGTGCCAGTAGTTCGGGACTAGCGGGACACACCGGGGAGCTGTTTTTT. This translates into CASSSGLAGHTGELFF.

This clone was counted between two and nine times. V gene TRBV3-1 (or the pseudogene TRBV3-2) combines with J gene TRBJ1-5, with TRBD1 matching 8 bases. The CDR3 is 16 amino acids. Germline values: CDR1 LGHDT, CDR2 YNNKEL (reference sequence). V lost 3 bases, J lost 8 bases, and 12 bases stayed unmatched. The CDR3 nucleotides read TGTGCCAGCAGCCAGGGCGGGACAGGCGGCAAGAAGCCCCAGCATTTT. It specifies CASSQGGTGGKKPQHF.

The chain uses TRBV3-1 (or the pseudogene TRBV3-2) and TRBJ1-1, with D unclear. The V end was cut by 6 bases, the J end by 2 bases, with 7 bases between. Germline V gives CDR1 LGHDT, CDR2 YNNKEL (reference sequence). The CDR3 loop spans 12 amino acids. The CDR3 DNA reads as TGTGCCAGCAGATACAGTAACACTGAAGCTTTCTTT. Translation gives CASRYSNTEAFF.

The genes are TRBV5-8 and TRBJ1-1; the match to TRBD1 covers 7 bases. Per the germline V gene, CDR1 is SGHTS and CDR2 is YDEGEE. The CDR3 has 14 amino acids. With V trimmed by 8 bases and J by 0 bases, 7 bases remained unmatched. CDR3 residues: CASHTGVLNTEAFF. CDR3 in DNA: TGTGCCAGTCACACAGGGGTTTTGAACACTGAAGCTTTCTTT.

This clone was found many times. This sequence joins TRBV9 and TRBJ2-2, with D tentatively TRBD1 (5 bases). Germline V gene data show CDR1 as SGDLS and CDR2 as YYNGEE. CDR3 length: 15 residues. V was trimmed by 0 bases and J by 7 bases, leaving 13 bases between them. The CDR3: CASSVVEGAIGELFF. The CDR3 region has the DNA TGTGCCAGCAGCGTAGTAGAAGGGGCGATCGGGGAGCTGTTTTTT.

V usage is TRBV6-5 and J usage is TRBJ2-4; maybe TRBD2 (5 bases). Looked up from germline, CDR1 is MNHEY and CDR2 is SVGAGI. The V and J ends lost 6 bases and 1 base respectively, with 13 bases between them. The CDR3 totals 15 residues. CDR3 in amino acids: CASSPAERAKNIQYF. The DNA of the CDR3 is TGTGCCAGCAGCCCGGCGGAGCGGGCCAAAAACATTCAGTACTTC.

This chain joins TRBV27 and TRBJ1-2; 7 bases map to TRBD1. Trimming at V came to 4 bases and at J to 5 bases, leaving 7 bases not matched to a gene. Germline CDR1 MNHEY, CDR2 SMNVEV (reference sequence). The CDR3 runs to 14 residues. The CDR3 reads CASSSLTGSYGYTF. The DNA for the CDR3 is TGTGCCAGCAGTTCGCTGACAGGGTCATATGGCTACACCTTC.

The V gene is TRBV19, the J gene TRBJ1-3, with TRBD1 as a possible D gene (5 bases). V lost 3 bases and J lost 0, with 18 bases in between. Germline V lookup: CDR1 LNHDA, CDR2 SQIVND (reference sequence). The CDR3 consists of 18 residues. The CDR3 DNA sequence: TGTGCCAGTAGTATCTTCCGGAAGCGGGACCTCTCTGGAAACACCATATATTTT. It codes for CASSIFRKRDLSGNTIYF.

The rearrangement uses TRBV19 and TRBJ1-4, with 8 bases that match TRBD1. The junction had 5 bases not matched to a gene; V was cut back by 5 bases and J by 6 bases. The CDR3 contains 14 residues. Germline CDR1 and CDR2: LNHDA and SQIVND (reference sequence). The CDR3 DNA sequence: TGTGCCAGTAGTGAGGCCAGGGGGCATGAAAAACTGTTTTTT. It codes for CASSEARGHEKLFF.

This clone was detected only once. The chain employs TRBV4-1 and TRBJ2-2; 13 nucleotides line up with TRBD2. Trimming cost V 0 bases and J 7 bases; bases outside gene matches: 5. CDR1 and CDR2 (germline): MGHRA, YSYEKL. The CDR3 is 17 residues long. The CDR3 sequence: CASSQDGTSGIHGELFF. DNA for the CDR3: TGCGCCAGCAGCCAAGATGGGACTAGCGGGATACACGGGGAGCTGTTTTTT.

The CDR3, as DNA: TGTGCCAGCAGTGAACCAAGGGACAGGCTGAACACTGAAGCTTTCTTT. It encodes CASSEPRDRLNTEAFF. This chain uses TRBV2 with TRBJ1-1, with TRBD1 identical over 8 bases. The trim removed 2 bases at V and 0 bases at J, leaving 5 bases unmatched. The germline V gene encodes CDR1 SNHLY and CDR2 FYNNEI. This CDR3 has 16 amino acids.

The J gene is TRBJ1-1, the V gene TRBV7-9; no clear D gene. CDR3 length equals 13 residues. V was pared by 6 bases and J by 3 bases, with 11 bases between. From germline, CDR1 is SEHNR and CDR2 FQNEAQ (reference sequence). The CDR3 DNA sequence: TGTGCCAGCAGATTGGACTCATACACTGAAGCTTTCTTT. The encoded protein is CASRLDSYTEAFF.

The V and J genes are TRBV2 and TRBJ1-4, with unresolved D. With 8 bases removed from V and 1 base from J, the gap between germline ends came to 11 bases. The CDR3 extends over 14 amino acids. CDR1 is SNHLY, CDR2 FYNNEI, per germline. CDR3 sequence: CASFNGGTNEKLFF. The CDR3 DNA follows: TGTGCCAGCTTCAATGGCGGAACTAATGAAAAACTGTTTTTT.

This clone appeared a single time. J is TRBJ1-5 and V is TRBV19; TRBD1 matches 8 bases. Germline V gives CDR1 LNHDA, CDR2 SQIVND (reference sequence). V dropped 5 bases and J dropped 7; count of bases not matched to a gene: 10. The CDR3 is 15 residues long. The CDR3 DNA reads TGTGCCAGTAGTTCCGGACAGGGTGGATTCCAGCCCCAGCATTTT. Its protein product is CASSSGQGGFQPQHF.

This sequence joins TRBV5-1 and TRBJ1-4; D is undetermined. Germline assignment: CDR1 SGHRS and CDR2 YFSETQ. Trimming left V 4 bases short and J 0 bases short, with 7 bases between. CDR3 length equals 14 residues. CDR3 sequence: CASSELATNEKLFF. In nucleotides, the CDR3 is TGCGCCAGCAGCGAACTTGCAACTAATGAAAAACTGTTTTTT.

Here the CDR3 DNA reads TGTGCCAGTAGTATAACAGGGGAGGCAGCAGATACGCAGTATTTT. This translates into CASSITGEAADTQYF. The chain joins TRBV19 to TRBJ2-3; D possibly corresponds to TRBD1 (7 bases). V lost 2 bases and J lost 4, with 13 bases in between. Per germline, CDR1 LNHDA and CDR2 SQIVND (reference sequence). This CDR3 region has 15 residues. The full variable domain, with the rest looked up from reference TRBV19 and TRBJ2-3, is DGGITQSPKYLFRKEGQNVTLSCEQNLNHDAMYWYRQDPGQGLRLIYYSQIVNDFQKGDIAEGYSVSREKKESFPLTVTSAQKNPTAFYLCASSITGEAADTQYFGPGTRLTVL.

This CDR3 reads CASCRESTYNEQFF. The CDR3 DNA sequence: TGCGCCAGCTGTCGGGAGTCCACCTACAATGAGCAGTTCTTC. This chain joins TRBV5-1 and TRBJ2-1; D perhaps matches TRBD2 (6 bases). Per germline, CDR1 SGHRS and CDR2 YFSETQ. The CDR3 runs 14 residues. V was trimmed by 7 bases and J by 2 bases, leaving 13 bases between them.

The chain has TRBV10-3 and TRBJ2-1; D possibly corresponds to TRBD2 (6 bases). Germline assignment: CDR1 ENHRY and CDR2 SYGVKD. The germline V and J ends were trimmed by 8 bases and 3 bases, with 26 bases remaining between them. The length of the CDR3 is 18 residues. CDR3 in DNA: TGTGCCATCTATCCGGGACTTGTCGGAACGGTCCACTACAATGAGCAGTTCTTC. Translation gives CAIYPGLVGTVHYNEQFF.

The chain couples TRBV11-2 to TRBJ2-2; tentatively, D is TRBD2 (5 bases). The V gene's germline CDR1 is SGHAT and CDR2 FQNNGV. The V gene lost 5 bases and the J gene lost 0 bases, with 10 bases spanning the gap. This CDR3 is 15 amino acids long. The CDR3 DNA follows: TGTGCCAGCAGCCAGACGGGGACGAACACCGGGGAGCTGTTTTTT. Its protein product is CASSQTGTNTGELFF.

The chain joins TRBV4-2 to TRBJ2-7; D not resolved. Germline V lookup: CDR1 LGHNA, CDR2 YNFKEQ. The V end was cut by 1 base, the J end by 3 bases, with 10 bases between. The CDR3 extends over 14 amino acids. This CDR3 reads CASSQAASNYEQYF. CDR3 DNA: TGTGCCAGCAGCCAAGCGGCTAGTAACTACGAGCAGTACTTC.

This chain joins TRBV5-4 and TRBJ1-2, with TRBD1 matching 7 bases. Germline CDR1 and CDR2: SGHNT and YYREEE (reference sequence). This CDR3 comprises 14 residues. Trimming at V came to 4 bases and at J to 4 bases, leaving 7 bases not matched to a gene. Here the CDR3 DNA reads TGTGCCAGCAGCCCGGGACAGCTCGTCTATGGCTACACCTTC. Amino acid sequence: CASSPGQLVYGYTF.

The chain uses TRBV19 and TRBJ1-5; TRBD1 might be the D (6 bases). The length of the CDR3 is 16 residues. V lost 0 bases and J 2 bases, leaving 11 bases between the germline ends. CDR1 LNHDA and CDR2 SQIVND come from the germline V gene (reference sequence). The CDR3 spells CASSIDSGGRNQPQHF. CDR3 DNA: TGTGCCAGTAGTATAGACTCCGGGGGGCGCAATCAGCCCCAGCATTTT.

The V and J genes are TRBV11-3 and TRBJ1-1, with 10 positions matching TRBD1. Per germline, CDR1 SGHNT and CDR2 YENEEA. V was pared by 1 base and J by 5 bases, with 1 base of the junction left unmatched. The CDR3 totals 14 residues. The CDR3 sequence is CASSLGQGATEAFF. The CDR3 coding sequence is TGTGCCAGCAGCTTAGGACAGGGGGCGACTGAAGCTTTCTTT.

V is TRBV6-5 and J is TRBJ2-2, with 7 positions matching TRBD1. Germline V CDR1 and CDR2: MNHEY, SVGAGI. The CDR3 is made up of 15 amino acids. The V gene end was trimmed by 6 bases and the J gene end by 1 base; junction bases not matched to a gene: 5. The CDR3 nucleotides are TGTGCCAGCAGGTCGACAGGGTTGAACACCGGGGAGCTGTTTTTT. Translating it yields CASRSTGLNTGELFF.